This T cell receptor beta chain was obtained from a study of blood T cell repertoires in COVID-19. Study summary: The study drew acute and convalescent COVID-19 samples from the United States, Italy and Spain. PBMCs, B-cell-depleted T cells, or T cells were the source of the cDNA or gDNA that made up the material.

Germline-derived CDR1 and CDR2 are MNHNS and SASEGT. There are 15 residues in the CDR3. Trimming pared 3 bases from V and 9 bases from J, leaving 18 bases between. The table came from immunoSEQ multiplex PCR; TCRdb's copy has only in-frame clones and leaves some out. The table includes under 200,000 clones, around four fifths detected once. Sequenced: peripheral blood. The chain carries TRBV6-1 and TRBJ1-5, with D perhaps TRBD1 (5 bases). The TCR comes from a man between 65 and 85 years old who had recovered from COVID-19. The DNA for the CDR3 is TGTGCCAGCAGTGACATTGGTGGGGCAGGTATGCCCCAGCATTTT. Its translation is CASSDIGGAGMPQHF.